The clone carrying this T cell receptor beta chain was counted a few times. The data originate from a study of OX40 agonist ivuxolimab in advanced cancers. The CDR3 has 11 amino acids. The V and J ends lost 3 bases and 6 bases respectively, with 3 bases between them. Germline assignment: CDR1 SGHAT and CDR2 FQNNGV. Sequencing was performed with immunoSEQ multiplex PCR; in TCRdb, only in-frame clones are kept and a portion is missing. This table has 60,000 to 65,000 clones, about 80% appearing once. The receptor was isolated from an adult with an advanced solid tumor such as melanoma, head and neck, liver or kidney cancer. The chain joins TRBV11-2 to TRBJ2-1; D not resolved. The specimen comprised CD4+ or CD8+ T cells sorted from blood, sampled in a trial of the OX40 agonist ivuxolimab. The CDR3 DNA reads TGTGCCAGCAGCTTTCTCAATGAGCAGTTCTTC. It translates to CASSFLNEQFF.